Each of the 32 T cell receptor beta chains below was sequenced from the same sample in a study of blood T cell repertoires in COVID-19. Clones were sequenced by immunoSEQ multiplex PCR, and TCRdb holds only the in-frame ones, with some missing. The data contain over 100,000 clones, 75% to 90% of them singletons. Sequencing was performed on peripheral blood. Every receptor here comes from a human donor in a cohort sampled during active COVID-19.

The chain carries TRBV29-1 and TRBJ1-2, with a possible D match to TRBD1 (6 bases). The CDR3 consists of 14 residues. Deletions cut 6 bases from V and 5 bases from J, with 19 bases between. Germline CDR1 and CDR2: SQVTM and ANQGSEA. The CDR3 region has the DNA TGCAGCGTCGAGGGGGACCGAAGGACTTATGGCTACACCTTC. Translation: CSVEGDRRTYGYTF.

The gene calls are TRBV11-2 and TRBJ1-2; 7 nucleotides align to TRBD1. The CDR3 length is 15 residues. Unmatched junction bases numbered 5, after V lost 4 bases and J lost 0 bases. The germline CDR1 and CDR2 sequences are SGHAT and FQNNGV. The CDR3 here is CASSWDSSSNYGYTF. The CDR3 DNA reads as TGTGCCAGCAGCTGGGACAGCTCATCTAACTATGGCTACACCTTC.

This clone was observed a handful of times. With a much larger clone just one base away, this may be a read error. The sample carries other DNA sequences with the same CDR3. The gene calls are TRBV27 and TRBJ2-7, with 8 bases aligning to TRBD1. This CDR3 has 14 residues. With V trimmed by 2 bases and J by 3 bases, 3 bases remained unmatched. Germline CDR1 MNHEY, CDR2 SMNVEV (reference sequence). CDR3 nucleotides: TGTGCCAGCAGTTTACAGGGGGCCAACTACGAGCAGTACTTC. It is translated as CASSLQGANYEQYF.

V usage is TRBV6-2 or TRBV6-3 and J usage is TRBJ2-7, with D maybe TRBD1 (5 bases). This CDR3 is built from 17 residues. With 0 bases removed from V and 3 bases from J, the gap between germline ends came to 18 bases. Germline V gene data show CDR1 as MNHEY and CDR2 as SVGEGT. The CDR3 spells CASSYSRYEDKGYEQYF. The CDR3 DNA reads TGTGCCAGCAGTTACTCGAGGTATGAGGACAAAGGCTACGAGCAGTACTTC.

This clone has only one observation. The chain employs TRBV27 and TRBJ1-1; 8 nucleotides match TRBD1. Looked up from germline, CDR1 is MNHEY and CDR2 is SMNVEV (reference sequence). The CDR3 extends over 15 amino acids. The junction had 9 bases not matched to a gene; V was cut back by 4 bases and J by 5 bases. The CDR3 DNA reads as TGTGCCAGCAGTTCCTGGACAGGGAAGGGGACTGAAGCTTTCTTT. Its protein product is CASSSWTGKGTEAFF.

The V gene is TRBV28, the J gene TRBJ2-1; the match to TRBD1 covers 7 bases. CDR1 is MDHEN and CDR2 is SYDVKM in the germline V gene. Trimming removed 6 bases from V and 6 bases from J; junction bases left unmatched: 8. The CDR3 is 14 amino acids. This chain's CDR3 is CASSKRDSGNEQFF. CDR3 coding DNA: TGTGCCAGCAGCAAGAGGGACAGTGGCAATGAGCAGTTCTTC.

V usage is TRBV24-1 and J usage is TRBJ1-5; maybe TRBD1 (5 bases). Germline loops: CDR1 KGHDR, CDR2 SFDVKD. Trimming took 1 base from V and 2 from J, leaving 17 bases between them. This CDR3 comprises 18 residues. CDR3 residues: CATSDLAPRVFGNQPQHF. The CDR3 DNA is TGTGCCACCAGTGATTTAGCCCCCAGGGTTTTTGGCAATCAGCCCCAGCATTTT.

V and J are TRBV6-5 and TRBJ1-5, with D possibly matching TRBD1 (5 bases). The CDR3 is made up of 14 amino acids. Germline CDR1 and CDR2: MNHEY and SVGAGI. Deletions cut 5 bases from V and 4 bases from J, with 12 bases between. In DNA form, the CDR3 reads TGTGCCAGCAGTCCGTCAGGGCCTAATCAGCCCCAGCATTTT. Amino acids: CASSPSGPNQPQHF.

The chain uses TRBV19 and TRBJ2-4, with 9 bases that match TRBD1. Germline V gives CDR1 LNHDA, CDR2 SQIVND (reference sequence). Germline trimming cut 5 bases from V and 6 bases from J; bases unmatched to any gene: 5. The CDR3 spans 14 residues. CDR3 sequence: CASSLGTGRNIQYF. In nucleotides, the CDR3 is TGTGCCAGTAGTTTAGGGACAGGGAGAAACATTCAGTACTTC.

The chain has TRBV24-1 and TRBJ2-3, with 10 bases identical to TRBD2. CDR3 length: 17 amino acids. Germline trimming cut 4 bases from V and 1 base from J; bases unmatched to any gene: 7. Germline lookup yields CDR1 KGHDR and CDR2 SFDVKD. The CDR3 here is CATSESIAGGRTDTQYF. CDR3 sequence (DNA): TGTGCCACCAGTGAAAGCATAGCGGGAGGACGCACAGATACGCAGTATTTT.

V gene TRBV28 combines with J gene TRBJ2-2, with D unresolved. The CDR3 totals 11 residues. Germline V lookup: CDR1 MDHEN, CDR2 SYDVKM. With 5 bases removed from V and 6 bases from J, the gap between germline ends came to 4 bases. The CDR3 reads CASSHPGELFF. The CDR3 DNA follows: TGTGCCAGCAGTCATCCCGGGGAGCTGTTTTTT. Looking up the rest from reference TRBV28 and TRBJ2-2 gives the full variable domain: DVKVTQSSRYLVKRTGEKVFLECVQDMDHENMFWYRQDPGLGLRLIYFSYDVKMKEKGDIPEGYSVSREKKERFSLILESASTNQTSMYLCASSHPGELFFGEGSRLTVL.

J is TRBJ1-4 and V is TRBV11-2; maybe TRBD1 (6 bases). V shed 4 bases and J shed 7 bases, with 19 bases lying between them. The CDR3 has 16 residues. In germline, CDR1 is SGHAT, CDR2 FQNNGV. Here the CDR3 reads CASSSIGGGHREKLFF. CDR3 in DNA: TGTGCCAGCAGCTCAATAGGGGGGGGGCATCGTGAAAAACTGTTTTTT.

The chain joins TRBV10-3 to TRBJ2-6; possible D gene TRBD2, 6 bases. Per the germline V gene, CDR1 is ENHRY and CDR2 is SYGVKD. V was clipped by 8 bases and J by 2 bases, with 10 bases between them. This CDR3 is 14 amino acids long. DNA for the CDR3: TGTGCCATCCCCGGGAGCGCTGGGGCCAACGTCCTGACTTTC. Translating gives CAIPGSAGANVLTF.

This clone came up once. This chain joins TRBV19 and TRBJ2-5; D uncertain. Looked up from germline, CDR1 is LNHDA and CDR2 is SQIVND (reference sequence). The CDR3 has 14 amino acids. Trimming took off 4 bases at V and 2 bases at J, with 11 bases between the two ends. In DNA form, the CDR3 reads TGTGCCAGTAGTACCCGTGGAGCACAAGAGACCCAGTACTTC. Protein sequence: CASSTRGAQETQYF.

The chain has TRBV11-2 and TRBJ2-7, with D tentatively TRBD2 (6 bases). The V end was cut by 5 bases, the J end by 4 bases, with 15 bases between. Germline-derived CDR1 and CDR2 are SGHAT and FQNNGV. The CDR3 has 14 residues. The CDR3, as DNA: TGTGCCAGCAGCGCCCCGGGACTGAGATACGAGCAGTACTTC. Its protein is CASSAPGLRYEQYF.

The chain combines TRBV5-5 with TRBJ1-1, with a possible D match to TRBD1 (5 bases). The CDR3 has 15 amino acids. Germline CDR1 SGHKS, CDR2 YYEKEE (reference sequence). V dropped 4 bases and J dropped 5 bases, with 18 bases sitting between them. DNA of the CDR3: TGTGCCAGCAGCCCCAGGGTATTAGAGGATACTGAAGCTTTCTTT. Its protein product is CASSPRVLEDTEAFF.

The CDR3 sequence: CASSLRSVSGSTEQYF. CDR3 in DNA: TGTGCCAGCAGCTTAAGGTCCGTTAGCGGGAGTACAGAGCAGTACTTC. This sequence joins TRBV7-2 and TRBJ2-7, with 9 bases that match TRBD2. J gave up 7 bases and V 2 bases, and 12 bases lay outside the gene matches. The germline CDR1 and CDR2 sequences are SGHTA and FQGNSA. The length of the CDR3 is 16 residues. The whole variable domain, remainder taken from reference TRBV7-2 and TRBJ2-7, is GAGVSQSPSNKVTEKGKDVELRCDPISGHTALYWYRQSLGQGLEFLIYFQGNSAPDKSGLPSDRFSAERTGGSVSTLTIQRTQQEDSAVYLCASSLRSVSGSTEQYFGPGTRLTVT.

The chain has TRBV4-1 and TRBJ2-5, with D possibly being TRBD1 (5 bases). The CDR3 is 16 residues long. Germline V gene data show CDR1 as MGHRA and CDR2 as YSYEKL. V lost 4 bases to trimming and J lost 4 bases, with 19 bases between them. CDR3 amino acids: CASSPRDRNWGETQYF. Written as DNA, the CDR3 is TGCGCCAGCAGCCCCCGAGACAGAAATTGGGGAGAGACCCAGTACTTC.

The gene calls are TRBV9 and TRBJ2-2; no clear D gene. CDR3 length: 12 residues. From germline, CDR1 is SGDLS and CDR2 YYNGEE. V was shortened by 3 bases and J by 7 bases, with 7 bases between the two germline ends. Here the CDR3 DNA reads TGTGCCAGCAGCGGACACAACGGGGAGCTGTTTTTT. The encoded protein is CASSGHNGELFF.

This chain connects TRBV28 to TRBJ1-2; D ambiguous. The CDR3 totals 12 residues. Trimming stripped 5 bases from V and 8 bases from J, with 12 bases between. The germline gives CDR1 MDHEN, CDR2 SYDVKM. In DNA form, the CDR3 reads TGTGCCAGCAGTCTAGCTCGGGGAGGCTACACCTTC. It translates to CASSLARGGYTF.

This clone appeared once. The chain links TRBV5-1 to TRBJ1-2; D may be TRBD1 (5 bases). V lost 2 bases and J 1 base, leaving 12 bases between the germline ends. The length of the CDR3 is 15 residues. Germline CDR1 reads SGHRS; CDR2 reads YFSETQ. The CDR3 bases are TGCGCCAGCAGCTTTGAGTCAGGGATTAACTATGGCTACACCTTC. Encoded protein: CASSFESGINYGYTF. The whole variable domain, remainder taken from reference TRBV5-1 and TRBJ1-2, is KAGVTQTPRYLIKTRGQQVTLSCSPISGHRSVSWYQQTPGQGLQFLFEYFSETQRNKGNFPGRFSGRQFSNSRSEMNVSTLELGDSALYLCASSFESGINYGYTFGSGTRLTVV.

The V gene is TRBV6-1, the J gene TRBJ1-2, with unresolved D. The CDR3 runs to 12 residues. The V end lost 2 bases, the J end lost 1 base, and 2 bases lay between the germline ends. Germline lookup yields CDR1 MNHNS and CDR2 SASEGT. For the CDR3, the DNA is TGTGCCAGCAGTGAATATAACTATGGCTACACCTTC. This sequence encodes CASSEYNYGYTF.

The rearrangement uses TRBV7-9 and TRBJ1-2; 8 bases are shared with TRBD1. There are 17 residues in the CDR3. Germline assignment: CDR1 SEHNR and CDR2 FQNEAQ (reference sequence). With 3 bases clipped from V and 2 bases from J, the junction kept 11 bases outside the gene matches. CDR3: CASSFIAGTGENYGYTF. The CDR3 DNA reads TGTGCCAGCAGCTTCATCGCCGGGACAGGCGAAAACTATGGCTACACCTTC.

The chain recombines TRBV20-1 with TRBJ2-3; 10 positions agree with TRBD2. The V gene end was trimmed by 3 bases and the J gene end by 3 bases; junction bases not matched to a gene: 9. Per germline, CDR1 DFQATT and CDR2 SNEGSKA (reference sequence). The CDR3 runs to 16 residues. The CDR3 nucleotides are TGCAGTGCTAGTACCCTAGCGGGAGAACGGACAGATACGCAGTATTTT. Residues: CSASTLAGERTDTQYF.

The chain couples TRBV5-4 to TRBJ1-2; weak D call: TRBD1 (5 bases). The V and J ends lost 3 bases and 6 bases respectively, with 15 bases between them. The CDR3 sequence is 14 residues long. The germline V gene encodes CDR1 SGHNT and CDR2 YYREEE (reference sequence). The CDR3 loop is CASSSAVGGDGYTF. The DNA for the CDR3 is TGTGCCAGCAGCTCCGCTGTCGGGGGGGATGGCTACACCTTC.

CDR3 region: CASSQDGALAVSSYEQYF. CDR3 in DNA: TGCGCCAGCAGCCAAGATGGGGCCCTAGCGGTAAGCTCCTACGAGCAGTACTTC. J is TRBJ2-7 and V is TRBV4-1; TRBD2 matches at 7 bases. The CDR3 spans 18 residues. The V segment lost 0 bases and the J segment 0 bases; nucleotides outside the gene matches: 11. Germline lookup yields CDR1 MGHRA and CDR2 YSYEKL.

The chain recombines TRBV9 with TRBJ1-1; maybe TRBD1 (6 bases). Trimming stripped 3 bases from V and 7 bases from J, with 10 bases between. The germline CDR1 and CDR2 sequences are SGDLS and YYNGEE. The CDR3 contains 12 residues. The chain's CDR3 is CASSAGQNEAFF. The CDR3 DNA sequence: TGTGCCAGCAGCGCCGGACAGAATGAAGCTTTCTTT.

The V gene is TRBV27, the J gene TRBJ1-1, with D possibly matching TRBD1 (5 bases). The V gene's germline CDR1 is MNHEY and CDR2 SMNVEV (reference sequence). V shed 3 bases and J shed 11 bases, with 22 bases lying between them. There are 15 residues in the CDR3. The CDR3 nucleotides are TGTGCCAGCAGTTTGCGCGGGGCCGCAGTAGAGGACGCTTTCTTT. It specifies CASSLRGAAVEDAFF.

The chain is built from TRBV5-1 and TRBJ1-2, with 7 bases matching TRBD1. The CDR3 spans 15 residues. Looked up from germline, CDR1 is SGHRS and CDR2 is YFSETQ. V shed 4 bases, J shed 8 bases, and the junction held 14 bases outside the gene matches. CDR3 nucleotides: TGCGCCAGCAGCACAGGGACAGACGTCGCTTACGGCTACACCTTC. This translates into CASSTGTDVAYGYTF.

The V call is TRBV18, the J call TRBJ2-7; 7 nucleotides align to TRBD1. The V segment lost 3 bases and the J segment 3 bases; nucleotides outside the gene matches: 2. The germline gives CDR1 KGHSH, CDR2 LQKENI. This CDR3 is 13 amino acids long. The CDR3 region is CASSPTGDYEQYF. The CDR3 DNA reads TGTGCCAGCTCACCCACAGGGGACTACGAGCAGTACTTC.

CDR3 nucleotide sequence: TGTGCCAGCAGCTTGGCCGGCAGCGCCTACGAGCAGTACTTC. Translation gives CASSLAGSAYEQYF. V usage is TRBV5-6 and J usage is TRBJ2-7; D remains ambiguous. In germline, CDR1 is SGHDT, CDR2 YYEEEE. The CDR3 sequence is 14 residues long. V lost 0 bases and J 2 bases, leaving 9 bases between the germline ends.

The V gene is TRBV9, the J gene TRBJ2-1, with 10 bases that match TRBD2. The junction had 9 bases not matched to a gene; V was cut back by 4 bases and J by 2 bases. Germline assignment: CDR1 SGDLS and CDR2 YYNGEE. CDR3 length equals 17 residues. CDR3 residues: CASSKRTSGTTYNEQFF. DNA for the CDR3: TGTGCCAGCAGCAAAAGGACTAGCGGTACCACCTACAATGAGCAGTTCTTC.